This T cell receptor (beta chain) was captured by sequencing in a study of cytomegalovirus exposure and HLA in healthy donors. Study outcomes and limitations: Among TCR beta chains, those listed as cytomegalovirus-associated numbered roughly 150. Across donors, sequencing depth was assumed by presence/absence analyses to be roughly uniform.

PCR was performed using 60 Vbeta and 13 Jbeta primers. Sequencing was performed with immunoSEQ multiplex PCR; in TCRdb, only in-frame clones are kept and a portion is missing. In the table there are about 180,000 clones, 80% of which are singletons. The sample holds one count of this clone. Its target is unknown. The CDR3 sequence is 13 residues long. V lost 0 bases and J lost 4, with 6 bases in between. CDR1 is SGHRS, CDR2 YFSETQ, per germline. Sequencing input: PBMCs. The chain has TRBV5-1 and TRBJ2-3; unclear D gene. The TCR originated in a girl aged 10-17 years in good health and CMV-seropositive. DNA of the CDR3: TGCGCCAGCAGCTTGGTCGAGGCAGATACGCAGTATTTT. It codes for CASSLVEADTQYF.